This T cell receptor (beta chain) was captured in a study of T cell responses to AZD1222 COVID-19 vaccine (dated by TCRdb to the early 2020s). For context, the study as a whole: AZD1222 recipients with second doses at about 4 weeks or about 12 weeks were pooled, because spike-specific TCR depth and breadth did not differ between schedules. A total of approximately 240 trial participants underwent TCR sequencing, of whom approximately 210 received two doses of AZD1222 and around 25 received two doses of the MenACWY control vaccine. Trial participants were enrolled by age into 18-55, 56-69 and 70-plus year subgroups, with around 150, 28 and 57 TCR-sequenced participants respectively.

Points on this clone: Its antigen remains undetermined. No quality values exist for individual bases; no much larger clone is one base distant.

What this sample's time point label stands for: baseline before first vaccination. Samples from vaccinated people were obtained from the UK trials COV001 and COV002, which included a single-blind randomized controlled phase 2/3 trial of AZD1222 (ChAdOx1 nCoV-19) in healthy adults. Trial participant PBMC samples were collected at day 0 and day 28 after the second dose for TCRbeta chain sequencing. Broader findings and caveats from the paper: Nearly half of unique spike-specific TCRs reportedly recognized epitopes outside regions mutated in the B.1.351 and B.1.1.7 variants. After two AZD1222 doses, spike-specific TCR breadth and depth were significantly higher than at day 0 and than in MenACWY recipients. Participants were mostly white British and included more females than males, and it was suggested by the authors that clonal diversity may have been underestimated. Conclusions about previously exposed vaccinees are limited because only five or six AZD1222 recipients were SARS-CoV-2 seropositive at baseline. Because no samples from the day 14 peak response were available, repertoires could be characterized only after the peak T cell response. In the small 56-69-year group, the increase in depth fell short of significance, most likely because of low power. CD4 TCRs associated with the vaccine covered the entire spike protein, and the dominant responses were in regions 160-218 and 743-854.

The CDR3 regions of human TCRbeta chains were analyzed by immunosequencing. The study's own analysis went as follows. Repertoire TCRs were checked for matches against a reference library of SARS-CoV-2-specific TCRs that had been generated using the MIRA antigen-specificity platform. Breadth was defined as the fraction of unique TCRs that were SARS-CoV-2-associated. Depth was defined as the fraction of total T cells that were SARS-CoV-2-associated. Using the MIRA data, each spike-specific TCR was assigned both to the spike region to which the TCR was reactive and to a CD4 or CD8 class. Log10-transformed breadth and depth values were compared by one-way ANOVA with Sidak's multiple comparisons tests. TCRdb re-hosts the immuneACCESS table, in-frame sequences only. Its copies lack some clones; in the studies checked, an unresolved V gene accounts for under half of them, and the cause for the rest is not known. The DNA gave D and trimming, while V, J and clone size come from that table. The sample profile shows around 180,000 clones; 75% to 90% of them were found once. The ten biggest clones cover 2.6% of the sample.

The TCR originated in an adult in good health. The sample consisted of peripheral blood, taken on day 0 of AZD1222 vaccination.

Here the CDR3 is given as CASSRRLAGPYNEQFF. In nucleotides, the sequence is TGTGCCAGCAGCCGCAGACTAGCGGGACCTTACAATGAGCAGTTCTTC. The chain links TRBV28 with TRBJ2-1, with 11 middle bases fitting TRBD2. From the cysteine through the phenylalanine, the CDR3 covers 16 amino acids. CDR3 DNA is the only sequence kept; it has 48 bases, read in frame from the first base. The germline V gene provides CDR1 MDHEN and CDR2 SYDVKM. Germline trimming: 6 bases from V, 4 bases from J; junction bases outside gene matches: 8.